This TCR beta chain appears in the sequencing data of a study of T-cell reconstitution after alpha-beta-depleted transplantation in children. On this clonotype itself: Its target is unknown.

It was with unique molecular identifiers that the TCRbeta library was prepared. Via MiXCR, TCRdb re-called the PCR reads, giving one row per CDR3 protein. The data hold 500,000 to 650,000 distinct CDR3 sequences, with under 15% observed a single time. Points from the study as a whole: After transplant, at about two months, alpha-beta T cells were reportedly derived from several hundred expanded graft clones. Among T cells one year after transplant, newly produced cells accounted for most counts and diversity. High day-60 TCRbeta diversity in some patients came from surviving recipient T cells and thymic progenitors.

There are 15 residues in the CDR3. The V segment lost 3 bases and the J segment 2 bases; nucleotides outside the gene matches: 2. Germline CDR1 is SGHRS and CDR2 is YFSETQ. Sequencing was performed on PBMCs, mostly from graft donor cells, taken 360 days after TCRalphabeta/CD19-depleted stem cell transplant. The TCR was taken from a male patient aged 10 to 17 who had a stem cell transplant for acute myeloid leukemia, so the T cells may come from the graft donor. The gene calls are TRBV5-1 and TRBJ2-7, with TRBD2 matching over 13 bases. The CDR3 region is CASSWGLAGTYEQYF. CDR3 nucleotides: TGCGCCAGCAGCTGGGGACTAGCGGGGACCTACGAGCAGTACTTC.